This TCR beta chain came from a study of blood T cell repertoires in COVID-19 (dated by TCRdb to 2018 to 2020). Some background on the complete study: The collaborator samples originated in the United States, Italy and Spain and spanned the acute and convalescent phases of COVID-19. The prospective study material was composed of cDNA or gDNA derived from T cells, B-cell-depleted T cells, or PBMCs. Subjects who had been exposed to COVID-19, were actively infected with it, or had recovered from it provided the deeply sampled blood TCRbeta repertoires that made up the dataset. The repertoires were made available in a free public database intended to serve as a resource for research on the immune response to SARS-CoV-2. Samples were obtained from the ongoing ImmuneRACE study (first 160 participants) and from 1,200 or so subjects provided by 6 global collaborators. Nearly every sample came with metadata listing a de-identified subject ID, COVID-19 status, age in years and sex. Where available, HLA class I and class II types were obtained from metadata supplied by the sample provider rather than from assay-based typing.

From the cysteine through the phenylalanine, the CDR3 covers 13 amino acids. CDR3 DNA is the only sequence kept; it has 39 bases, read in frame from the first base. V trim: 2 bases; J trim: 9 bases; unmatched bases: 5. Sequences GTSNPN (CDR1) and SVGIG (CDR2) are obtained from the germline V gene (reference sequence). This clone has only one observation. The target of this receptor is not known. No clone much larger than this one lies a single base away; base qualities are absent. One collaborating source in Seattle enrolled patients during active infection and followed them longitudinally through the course of disease. Whole blood was collected in K2EDTA tubes by collaborating institutions according to the institutions' own protocols. For TCRbeta analysis, collaborators shipped samples as frozen whole blood, isolated PBMCs, or DNA extracted from either of those sample types. The immunoSEQ Assay, a bias-controlled multiplex PCR, was used to amplify TCRbeta CDR3 regions from genomic DNA. As for how the authors treated the data: The number of nucleated cells in each sample was estimated by amplification of reference gene primers within the assay. To quantify the absolute abundance of each unique TCRbeta CDR3 rearrangement, sequence reads were collapsed and filtered. For each sample, productive Simpson clonality was calculated as the square root of Simpson's diversity index over productive rearrangements. The clones in this table, taken by TCRdb from immuneACCESS, are in-frame only. Not every clone is retained; where verified, under half of the shortfall comes from an unresolved V gene, and the cause of the rest is unknown. V and J calls and clone size come straight from that table; D and trimming were deduced from the DNA. In all, the sample holds 200,000 to 300,000 clones, and more than 75% of those were seen once. The ten largest clonotypes hold roughly 5.6% of the sample.

Paper-wide results and their limitations: The quantity of clinical and demographic metadata differed by source and by participant and was supplied without curation.

Recombination joined TRBV30 with TRBJ2-1, and TRBD1 matches 9 of the central bases. The sample was peripheral blood. The receptor's source is a woman aged 60-70 years with COVID-19, enrolled during active disease. The DNA is as follows: TGTGCCTGGAGTCCGGGACAGGGTTCTGAGCAGTTCTTC. Its coded protein is CAWSPGQGSEQFF.